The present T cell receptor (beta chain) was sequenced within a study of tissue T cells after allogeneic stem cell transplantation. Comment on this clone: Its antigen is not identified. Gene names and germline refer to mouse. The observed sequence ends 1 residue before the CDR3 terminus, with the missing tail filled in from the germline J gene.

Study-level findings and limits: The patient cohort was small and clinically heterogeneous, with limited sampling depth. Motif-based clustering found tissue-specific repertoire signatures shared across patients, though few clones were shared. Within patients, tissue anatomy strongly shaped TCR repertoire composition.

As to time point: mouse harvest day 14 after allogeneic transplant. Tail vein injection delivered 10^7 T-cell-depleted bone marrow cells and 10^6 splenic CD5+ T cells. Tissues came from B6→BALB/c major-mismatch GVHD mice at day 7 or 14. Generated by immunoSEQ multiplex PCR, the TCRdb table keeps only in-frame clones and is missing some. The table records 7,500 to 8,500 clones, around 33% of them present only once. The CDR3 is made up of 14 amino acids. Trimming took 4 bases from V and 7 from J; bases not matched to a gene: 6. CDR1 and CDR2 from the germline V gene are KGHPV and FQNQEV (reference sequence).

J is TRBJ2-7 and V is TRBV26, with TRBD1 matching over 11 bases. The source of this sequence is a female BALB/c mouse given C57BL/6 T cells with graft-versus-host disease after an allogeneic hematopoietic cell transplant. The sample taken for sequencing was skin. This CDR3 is CASSPGQGAREQYF. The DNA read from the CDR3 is TGTGCCAGCAGTCCCGGACAGGGGGCAAGGGAACAGTAC. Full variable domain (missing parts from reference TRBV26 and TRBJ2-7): NSKVIQTPRYLVKGQGQKAKMRCIPEKGHPVVFWYQQNKNNEFKFLINFQNQEVLQQIDMTEKRFSAECPSNSPCSLEIQSSEAGDSALYLCASSPGQGAREQYFGPGTRLTVL.